The text below deals with one TCR beta chain. Its target is unknown. TCRdb used MiXCR to reprocess the 5' RACE reads, holding one entry per CDR3 protein. The sample includes 250,000 to 400,000 distinct CDR3 sequences, approximately 15% of them seen just once. The sample comes from a study of T-cell memory formation after mild COVID-19. Study-wide findings and caveats: Pre-infection memory harbored some responding clones, suggesting cross-reactive memory joined.

The germline V gene encodes CDR1 SQVTM and CDR2 ANQGSEA. V lost 8 bases and J 4 bases, leaving 15 bases between the germline ends. The length of the CDR3 is 13 residues. The sample taken for sequencing was PBMCs or a T cell subset sorted from them (not recorded which). The chain combines TRBV29-1 with TRBJ2-1, with D perhaps TRBD2 (6 bases). The receptor was derived from a man in his late teens or twenties who had mild COVID-19 (a few samples of this study predate the infection). Cell type and time point are not known. The CDR3 is CSSTGTVYNEQFF. In DNA, the CDR3 is TGCAGCTCAACCGGGACTGTTTACAATGAGCAGTTCTTC.